The rows below give T cell receptor beta chains drawn from one sample of a study of CXCR3-negative and CXCR3-positive naive CD8 T cells. TCRdb re-called the 5' RACE reads, yielding one record per CDR3 amino acid sequence without DNA. The sample's table shows 45,000 or so distinct CDR3 sequences. Specimen: naive CXCR3- CD8+ T cells from blood. The receptors derive from a human donor in good health. Some clones in this sample may be carry-over from other donors' samples. Both conserved end residues are part of each CDR3. The order of the fields is V gene, J gene, CDR3 protein.

>TRBV27|TRBJ2-2
CASSLADMGGPPDTGELFF
>TRBV5-5|TRBJ2-3
CASSPLAGGSDTQYF
>TRBV20-1|TRBJ2-7
CSASDREPSYEQYF
>TRBV20-1|TRBJ2-7
CSASGLAGSYEQYF
>TRBV12-3/TRBV12-4|TRBJ1-1
CASSFPSQGLNTEAFF
>TRBV10-1|TRBJ2-3
CASSEPGQEPRRTDTQYF
>TRBV10-3|TRBJ2-5
CAISESAGTYQETQYF
>TRBV29-1|TRBJ2-1
CSVEEELAGRNVQFF
>TRBV15|TRBJ2-5
CATSRPVADRAKETRYF
>TRBV4-3|TRBJ2-1
CASSQEVGAPFDEQFF
>TRBV29-1|TRBJ2-2
CSVRQPNTGELFF
>TRBV29-1|TRBJ1-2
CSVAGGDRGYTF
>TRBV10-3|TRBJ2-2
CAISGANRENTGELFF
>TRBV14|TRBJ1-2
CASSQEPGTGPLLDGYTF
>TRBV10-3|TRBJ2-1
CAISESGASSYNEQFF
>TRBV23-1|TRBJ1-5
CASSQSKLQDRGSSNQPQHF
>TRBV29-1|TRBJ1-1
CSVTGYPNTEAFF
>TRBV4-3|TRBJ2-4
CASSQDFNRKNIQYF
>TRBV4-1|TRBJ2-7
CASSPGGQYYEQYF
>TRBV11-2|TRBJ2-7
CASSLGATLVQQYF
>TRBV24-1|TRBJ2-7
CATSDVYEQYF
>TRBV25-1|TRBJ2-2
CASSEVEESGELFF
>TRBV6-5|TRBJ2-5
CASTSTVSGSRYQYF
>TRBV15|TRBJ2-2
CATSRDRDRGQTGELFF